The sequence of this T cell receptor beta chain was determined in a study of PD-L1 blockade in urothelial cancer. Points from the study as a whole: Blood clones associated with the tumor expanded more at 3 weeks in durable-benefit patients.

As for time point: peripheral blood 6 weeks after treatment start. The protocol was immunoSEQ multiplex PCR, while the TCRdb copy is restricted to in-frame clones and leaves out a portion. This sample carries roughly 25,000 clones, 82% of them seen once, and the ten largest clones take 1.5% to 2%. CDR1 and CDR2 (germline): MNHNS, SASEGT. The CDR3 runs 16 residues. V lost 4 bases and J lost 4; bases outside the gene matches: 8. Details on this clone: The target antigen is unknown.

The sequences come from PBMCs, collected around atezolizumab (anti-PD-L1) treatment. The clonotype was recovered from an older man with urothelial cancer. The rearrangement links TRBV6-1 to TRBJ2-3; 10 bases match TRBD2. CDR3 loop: CASSGGASGSPDTQYF. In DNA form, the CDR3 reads TGTGCCAGCAGTGGGGGGGCTAGCGGGAGCCCAGATACGCAGTATTTT.